This paragraph reports one TCR beta chain. Its antigen is not identified. The sample originates from a study of cytomegalovirus exposure and HLA in healthy donors. Study-wide findings and caveats: High sensitivity and specificity were reportedly achieved when the classifier diagnosed cytomegalovirus status. According to a subsequent analysis, TCR clusters from the first cohort were inclined to appear together in the 120 validation repertoires.

The donors were in the 120-subject validation cohort; that cohort was separate from the 666-subject first cohort. The CDR3 extends over 15 amino acids. Clones were read by immunoSEQ multiplex PCR, and TCRdb kept only the in-frame ones, dropping some. This table holds some 340,000 clones, approximately 86% found once. This TCR derives from a woman aged 25 to 39 in good health and CMV-seropositive. Sequenced sample: PBMCs. This chain joins TRBV12-2 and TRBJ1-2; the D call of TRBD1 is as the table states it, not checked on the DNA. TRBV12-2 is annotated as a pseudogene. Written as DNA, the CDR3 is TGTGCAAGTCGCTTAGCGGGGGACAGGGATGGTGGCTACACCTTC. This sequence encodes CASRLAGDRDGGYTF.